Included here is one TCR beta chain sequence, with context. The antigen is not known. These data originate in a study of cytotoxic CD8 clonotypes in ibrutinib-treated CLL. The CDR3 totals 13 residues. Germline V gives CDR1 SGHNT, CDR2 YYREEE (reference sequence). V was cut by 2 bases and J by 12 bases, with 15 bases left in between. Study observations and caveats: Under therapy, public clonotypes either contracted or stayed stable, and they were uncommon. Clonality was elevated at ibrutinib response and had returned toward baseline at progression.

Genomic DNA in an amount of around 2.2 micrograms was extracted from cryopreserved PBMCs and used for the preparation of TCR beta libraries. Depth targeted 1 in 200,000 to 1 in 1 million T cells, averaging approximately 9.3x coverage per clonotype. Generated by immunoSEQ multiplex PCR, the TCRdb table keeps only in-frame clones and is missing some. The data contain roughly 15,000 clones, around half of them singletons. This sample comprised PBMCs, obtained at a roughly 22-month disease-progression time point, from a patient treated with ibrutinib. The clonotype originates from a human donor with chronic lymphocytic leukemia. This chain connects TRBV5-4 to TRBJ2-1, with D possibly TRBD1 on 5 matching bases. CDR3 DNA: TGTGCCAGCAGCTTTGGGCAGGACAAGCGGCAGTTCTTC. It is translated as CASSFGQDKRQFF.